Presented here are 18 T cell receptor beta chains from one specimen sequenced in a study of PD-L1 blockade in urothelial cancer. Repertoires were generated with immunoSEQ multiplex PCR, while TCRdb's copy carries only in-frame clones and drops some. The data contain roughly 17,000 clones, 70% to 90% of them seen just once; the ten biggest clones take up more than 9.5%. Sample time point: pretreatment peripheral blood. This specimen consisted of PBMCs, obtained around atezolizumab (anti-PD-L1) treatment. These TCRs come from a man in his sixties or seventies with urothelial cancer.

The V and J genes are TRBV29-1 and TRBJ2-5; D is uncertain. Trimming cost V 2 bases and J 2 bases, with 6 bases left between them. This CDR3 has 12 amino acids. CDR1 is SQVTM and CDR2 is ANQGSEA in the germline V gene. CDR3 loop: CSVENRQETQYF. The CDR3 nucleotides read TGCAGCGTTGAAAACCGGCAAGAGACCCAGTACTTC.

The chain is built from TRBV11-3 and TRBJ1-6; 9 bases fit TRBD1. V was pared by 5 bases and J by 10 bases, with 6 bases of the junction left unmatched. The V gene's germline CDR1 is SGHNT and CDR2 YENEEA. This CDR3 is 14 amino acids long. CDR3: CASSEQGAGSPLHF. CDR3 in DNA: TGTGCCAGCAGCGAACAGGGGGCAGGCTCACCCCTCCACTTT.

The rearrangement uses TRBV7-9 and TRBJ1-2; TRBD1 aligns across 8 bases. The CDR3 has 14 amino acids. V was pared by 5 bases and J by 8 bases, with 10 bases of the junction left unmatched. CDR1 and CDR2 (germline): SEHNR, FQNEAQ (reference sequence). CDR3 loop: CASSDGQGLGGYTF. DNA for the CDR3: TGTGCCAGCAGCGACGGACAGGGTTTAGGGGGCTACACCTTC.

CDR3 DNA sequence: TGCGCCAGCACCCTGGGGTCAGGGGGCAGGAATGAGCAGTTCTTC. As protein: CASTLGSGGRNEQFF. V gene TRBV4-1 combines with J gene TRBJ2-1; 8 bases map to TRBD1. J was trimmed by 7 bases and V by 7 bases; bases with no gene match: 12. Germline V CDR1 and CDR2: MGHRA, YSYEKL. This CDR3 comprises 15 residues.

The V gene is TRBV10-1, the J gene TRBJ1-2; 7 bases agree with TRBD1. Germline CDR1 is WNHNN and CDR2 is SYGVQD (reference sequence). This CDR3 comprises 13 residues. Trimming removed 6 bases from V and 4 bases from J; junction bases left unmatched: 5. The CDR3, as DNA: TGCGCCAGCAGCCGACAGGGAAGCTATGGCTACACCTTC. This translates into CASSRQGSYGYTF.

The chain employs TRBV4-1 and TRBJ1-5; TRBD1 is a possible D gene (6 bases). The V end was cut by 1 base, the J end by 1 base, with 23 bases between. CDR3 length: 20 amino acids. The V gene's germline CDR1 is MGHRA and CDR2 YSYEKL. CDR3 residues: CASSQGGQIGVFVSNQPQHF. The CDR3 DNA is TGCGCCAGCAGCCAAGGCGGACAGATTGGGGTGTTTGTGAGCAATCAGCCCCAGCATTTT.

V usage is TRBV7-2 and J usage is TRBJ2-1; D unclear. V lost 1 base and J lost 10, with 11 bases in between. CDR3 length: 13 residues. CDR1 is SGHTA, CDR2 FQGNSA, per germline. CDR3 sequence (DNA): TGTGCCAGCAGCTTAGATCTACCGCCAGAGCAGTTCTTC. Encoded protein: CASSLDLPPEQFF.

This chain uses TRBV18 with TRBJ1-4, with TRBD1 as a possible D gene (5 bases). The germline V gene has CDR1 KGHSH and CDR2 LQKENI. This CDR3 contains 14 residues. V shed 2 bases and J shed 3 bases, with 7 bases lying between them. CDR3 bases: TGTGCCAGCTCACCAGGGGCGTCTAATGAAAAACTGTTTTTT. This sequence encodes CASSPGASNEKLFF.

The V call is TRBV4-1, the J call TRBJ2-3, with D possibly matching TRBD1 (6 bases). Trimming took off 5 bases at V and 11 bases at J, with 17 bases between the two ends. The CDR3 totals 13 residues. CDR1 is MGHRA and CDR2 is YSYEKL in the germline V gene. This CDR3 is CASSSLGQSKQYF. The CDR3 DNA sequence: TGCGCCAGCAGCTCCTTGGGACAATCGAAGCAGTATTTT.

This chain connects TRBV2 to TRBJ1-5; D remains unclear. The length of the CDR3 is 12 residues. Germline V gives CDR1 SNHLY, CDR2 FYNNEI. The V and J ends lost 2 bases and 12 bases respectively, with 11 bases between them. The chain's CDR3 is CASSESGSRQHF. CDR3 sequence (DNA): TGTGCCAGCAGTGAATCAGGCAGCCGCCAGCATTTT.

V is TRBV7-6 and J is TRBJ1-2, with a weak D call TRBD1 (6 bases). The CDR3 loop spans 13 amino acids. Germline values: CDR1 SGHVS, CDR2 FNYEAQ. Deletions cut 5 bases from V and 4 bases from J, with 11 bases between. In DNA form, the CDR3 reads TGTGCCAGCAGCCGCGGGGGGGCCTATGGCTACACCTTC. This gives the protein CASSRGGAYGYTF. The whole variable domain, filled in from reference TRBV7-6 and TRBJ1-2, reads GAGVSQSPRYKVTKRGQDVALRCDPISGHVSLYWYRQALGQGPEFLTYFNYEAQQDKSGLPNDRFSAERPEGSISTLTIQRTEQRDSAMYRCASSRGGAYGYTFGSGTRLTVV.

V and J are TRBV5-4 and TRBJ2-3; TRBD1 aligns across 11 bases. The germline CDR1 and CDR2 sequences are SGHNT and YYREEE (reference sequence). The V segment lost 0 bases and the J segment 2 bases; nucleotides outside the gene matches: 11. The CDR3 has 19 amino acids. CDR3 DNA sequence: TGTGCCAGCAGCTTGGAGGGACAGGGGGTCCAAAGGTCCACAGATACGCAGTATTTT. Translating it yields CASSLEGQGVQRSTDTQYF.

In DNA, the CDR3 is TGTGCCAGCAGTTTGCAATCCGGGAGACCATTAACTCTCGAGCAGTACTTC. Encoded protein: CASSLQSGRPLTLEQYF. This rearrangement joins TRBV27 to TRBJ2-7, with a tentative D call TRBD2 (6 bases). Germline V gene sequence: CDR1 MNHEY, CDR2 SMNVEV (reference sequence). The CDR3 has 17 residues. Trimming pared 3 bases from V and 6 bases from J, leaving 24 bases between.

In this sample, this clone turned up once. This chain connects TRBV6-5 to TRBJ1-5; the D is unclear. This CDR3 is 15 amino acids long. V was clipped by 6 bases and J by 2 bases, with 14 bases between them. Germline lookup yields CDR1 MNHEY and CDR2 SVGAGI. The chain's CDR3 is CASSSQSNGNQPQHF. The CDR3 DNA sequence: TGTGCCAGCAGCTCCCAATCTAACGGCAATCAGCCCCAGCATTTT.

The gene calls are TRBV5-6 and TRBJ1-4; D uncertain. The CDR3 has 19 amino acids. Looked up from germline, CDR1 is SGHDT and CDR2 is YYEEEE. V was pared by 6 bases and J by 2 bases, with 26 bases between. CDR3 DNA: TGTGCCAGCACCATTGGGAGGGAATCATTTCAGGCGACTAATGAAAAACTGTTTTTT. Protein product: CASTIGRESFQATNEKLFF.

The chain uses TRBV7-9 and TRBJ1-1; the match to TRBD1 covers 7 bases. This CDR3 is 13 amino acids long. Germline assignment: CDR1 SEHNR and CDR2 FQNEAQ (reference sequence). V shed 4 bases, J shed 5 bases, and the junction held 4 bases outside the gene matches. CDR3 residues: CASSYQGETEAFF. The DNA of the CDR3 is TGTGCCAGCAGCTATCAGGGGGAGACTGAAGCTTTCTTT.

CDR3 region: CASSTSSRQSGELFF. CDR3 coding DNA: TGTGCCAGCAGCACCTCCTCAAGACAGAGCGGGGAGCTGTTTTTT. The chain joins TRBV7-9 to TRBJ2-2; a possible D gene is TRBD1 (5 bases). CDR3 size: 15 residues. V lost 5 bases and J 7 bases, leaving 17 bases between the germline ends. In germline, CDR1 is SEHNR, CDR2 FQNEAQ (reference sequence).

The chain has TRBV5-6 and TRBJ1-2; 7 positions match TRBD1. The CDR3 is made up of 14 amino acids. J was trimmed by 8 bases and V by 0 bases; bases with no gene match: 7. Per the germline V gene, CDR1 is SGHDT and CDR2 is YYEEEE. CDR3: CASSLAGRGEGYTF. The CDR3 nucleotides are TGTGCCAGCAGCTTGGCCGGCAGGGGGGAAGGCTACACCTTC.